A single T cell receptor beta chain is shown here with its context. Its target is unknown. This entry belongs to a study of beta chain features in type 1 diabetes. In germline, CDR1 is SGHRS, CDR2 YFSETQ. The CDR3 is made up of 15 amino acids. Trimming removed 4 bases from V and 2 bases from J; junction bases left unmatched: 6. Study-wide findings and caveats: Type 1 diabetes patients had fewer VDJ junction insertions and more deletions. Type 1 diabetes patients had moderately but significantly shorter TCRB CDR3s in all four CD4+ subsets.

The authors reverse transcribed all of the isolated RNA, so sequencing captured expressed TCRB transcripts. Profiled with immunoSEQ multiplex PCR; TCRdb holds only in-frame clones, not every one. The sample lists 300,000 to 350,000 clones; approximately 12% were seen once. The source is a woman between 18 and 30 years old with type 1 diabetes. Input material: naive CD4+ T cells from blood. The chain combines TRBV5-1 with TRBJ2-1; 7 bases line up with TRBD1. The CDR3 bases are TGCGCCAGCAGCCCCCCACAGGGGACCTACAATGAGCAGTTCTTC. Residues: CASSPPQGTYNEQFF.